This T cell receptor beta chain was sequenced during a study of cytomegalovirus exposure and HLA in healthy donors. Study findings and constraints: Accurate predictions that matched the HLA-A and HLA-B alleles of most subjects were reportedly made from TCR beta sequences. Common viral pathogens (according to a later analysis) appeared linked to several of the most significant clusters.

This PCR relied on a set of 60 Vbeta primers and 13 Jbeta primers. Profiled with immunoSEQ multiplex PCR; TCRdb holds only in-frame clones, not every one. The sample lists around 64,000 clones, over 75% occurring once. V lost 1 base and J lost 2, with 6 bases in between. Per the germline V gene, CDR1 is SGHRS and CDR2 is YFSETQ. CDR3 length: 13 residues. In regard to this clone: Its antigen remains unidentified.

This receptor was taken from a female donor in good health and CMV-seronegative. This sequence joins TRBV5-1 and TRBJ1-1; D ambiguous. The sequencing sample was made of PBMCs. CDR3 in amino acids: CASSLPQNTEAFF. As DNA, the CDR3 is TGCGCCAGCAGCTTGCCCCAAAACACTGAAGCTTTCTTT.